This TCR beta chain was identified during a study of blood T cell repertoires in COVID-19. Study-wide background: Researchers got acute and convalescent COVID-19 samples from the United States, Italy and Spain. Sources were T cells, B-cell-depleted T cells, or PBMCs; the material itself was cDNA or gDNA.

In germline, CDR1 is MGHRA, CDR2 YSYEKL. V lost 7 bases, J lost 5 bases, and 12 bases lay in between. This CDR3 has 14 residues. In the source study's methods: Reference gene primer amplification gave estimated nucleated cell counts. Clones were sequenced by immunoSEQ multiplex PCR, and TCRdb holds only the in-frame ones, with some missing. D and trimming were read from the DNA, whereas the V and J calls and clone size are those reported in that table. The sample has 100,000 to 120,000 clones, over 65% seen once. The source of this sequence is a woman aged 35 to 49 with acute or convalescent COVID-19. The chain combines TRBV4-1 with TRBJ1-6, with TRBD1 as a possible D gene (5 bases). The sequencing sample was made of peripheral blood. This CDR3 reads CASTPTVNNSPLHF. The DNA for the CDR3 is TGCGCCAGCACCCCGACAGTGAATAATTCACCCCTCCACTTT.